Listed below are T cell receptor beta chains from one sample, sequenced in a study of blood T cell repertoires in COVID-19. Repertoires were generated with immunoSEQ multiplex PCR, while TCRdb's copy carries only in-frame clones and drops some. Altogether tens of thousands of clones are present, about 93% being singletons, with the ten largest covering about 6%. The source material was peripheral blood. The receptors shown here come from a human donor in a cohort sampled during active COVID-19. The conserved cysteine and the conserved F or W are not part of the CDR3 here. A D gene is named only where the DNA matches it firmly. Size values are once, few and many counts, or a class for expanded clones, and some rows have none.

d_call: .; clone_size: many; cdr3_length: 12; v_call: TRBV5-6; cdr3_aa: ASSLGLDPGELF
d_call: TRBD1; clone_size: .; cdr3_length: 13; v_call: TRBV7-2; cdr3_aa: ASSSRTGSSYEQY
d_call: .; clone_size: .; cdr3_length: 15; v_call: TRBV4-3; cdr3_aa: ASSQVPQGGVYNEQF
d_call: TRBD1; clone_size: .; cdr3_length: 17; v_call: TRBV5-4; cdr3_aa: ASSFKTGQVRSGANVLT
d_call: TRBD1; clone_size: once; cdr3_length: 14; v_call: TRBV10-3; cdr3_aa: AISGGQAVNTGELF
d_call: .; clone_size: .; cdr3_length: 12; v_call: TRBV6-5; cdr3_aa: ASSSGVSRDEQF
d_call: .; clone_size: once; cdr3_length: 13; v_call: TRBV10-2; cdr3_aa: ASTARGAGANVLT
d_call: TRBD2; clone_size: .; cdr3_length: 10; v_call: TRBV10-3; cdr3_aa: AISGPGGEQY
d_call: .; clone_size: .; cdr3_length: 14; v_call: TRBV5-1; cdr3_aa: ASSLGGGVSTDTQY
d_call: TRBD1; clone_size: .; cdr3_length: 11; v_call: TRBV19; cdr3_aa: ASSMDREGGYT
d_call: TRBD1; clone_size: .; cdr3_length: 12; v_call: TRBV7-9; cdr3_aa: ASSFGTEITEQY
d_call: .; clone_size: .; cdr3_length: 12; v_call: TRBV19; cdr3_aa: ASSARGLDNEQF
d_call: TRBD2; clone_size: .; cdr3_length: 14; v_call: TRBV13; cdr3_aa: ASSPGLAGATGAQY
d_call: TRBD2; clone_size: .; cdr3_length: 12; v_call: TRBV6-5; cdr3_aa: ASSLAGGRETQY
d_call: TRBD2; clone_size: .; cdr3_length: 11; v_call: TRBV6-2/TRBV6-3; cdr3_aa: ASSWGLTYEQY
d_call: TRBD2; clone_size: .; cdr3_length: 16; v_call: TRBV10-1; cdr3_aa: ASSEGTSGMNSYNEQF
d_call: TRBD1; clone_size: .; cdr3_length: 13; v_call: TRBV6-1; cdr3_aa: ASSDWDRGRGEAF
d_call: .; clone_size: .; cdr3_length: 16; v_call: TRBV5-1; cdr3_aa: ASSQVSGAGAVGNEQF
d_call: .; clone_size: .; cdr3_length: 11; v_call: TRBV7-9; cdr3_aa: ASSLALTPAQY
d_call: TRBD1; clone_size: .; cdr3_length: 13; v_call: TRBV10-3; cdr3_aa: AISDRDRGTYEQY
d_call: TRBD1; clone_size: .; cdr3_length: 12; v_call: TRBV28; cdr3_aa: ASRPGQGYEKLF
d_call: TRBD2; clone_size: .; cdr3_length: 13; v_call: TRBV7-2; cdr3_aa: ASSYGTTAGGTQY
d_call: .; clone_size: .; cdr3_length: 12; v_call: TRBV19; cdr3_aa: ASKSGQGIWGYT
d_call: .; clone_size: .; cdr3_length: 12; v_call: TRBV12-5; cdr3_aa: ASGLAPGYYGYT
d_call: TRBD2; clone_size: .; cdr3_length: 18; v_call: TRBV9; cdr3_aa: ASSVEGPLFGGGDTGELF
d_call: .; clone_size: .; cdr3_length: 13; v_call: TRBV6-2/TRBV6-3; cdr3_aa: ASNPGGVGNQPQH
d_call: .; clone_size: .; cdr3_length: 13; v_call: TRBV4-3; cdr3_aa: ASSQEFRSNQPQH
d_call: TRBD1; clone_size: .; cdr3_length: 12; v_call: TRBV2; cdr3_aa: ASFRDSYNEKLF
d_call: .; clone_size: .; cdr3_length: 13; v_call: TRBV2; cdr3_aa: ASTSGGALQETQY
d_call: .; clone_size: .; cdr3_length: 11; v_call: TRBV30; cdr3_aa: AWSVYPGSPLH